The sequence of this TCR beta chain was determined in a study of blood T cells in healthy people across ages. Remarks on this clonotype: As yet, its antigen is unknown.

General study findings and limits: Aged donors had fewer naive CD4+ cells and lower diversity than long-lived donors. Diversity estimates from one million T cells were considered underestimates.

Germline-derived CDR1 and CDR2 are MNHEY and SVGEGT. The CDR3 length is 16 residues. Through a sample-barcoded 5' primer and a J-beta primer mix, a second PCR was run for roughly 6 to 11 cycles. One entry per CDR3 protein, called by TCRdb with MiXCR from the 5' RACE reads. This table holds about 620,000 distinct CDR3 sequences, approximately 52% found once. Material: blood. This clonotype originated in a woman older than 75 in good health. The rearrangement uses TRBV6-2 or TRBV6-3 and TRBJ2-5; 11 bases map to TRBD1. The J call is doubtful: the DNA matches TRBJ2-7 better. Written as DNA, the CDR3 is TGTGCCAGCAGTTACTTCCTCGGGACAGGGGGATTCGAGCAGTACTTC. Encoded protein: CASSYFLGTGGFEQYF.